The 3 T cell receptor beta chains reported below all come from one sample, sequenced in a study of neurological immune-mediated disorders. TCRdb redid the calling of the 5' RACE reads with MiXCR, one entry per CDR3 protein. The data show fewer than 90,000 distinct CDR3 sequences, approximately 10% seen once. The sequenced sample was PBMCs. Every receptor here comes from a middle-aged man in good health.

This clonotype was recorded at least ten times. The chain has TRBV9 and TRBJ2-1, with D possibly being TRBD2 (7 bases). The CDR3 contains 13 residues. Germline assignment: CDR1 SGDLS and CDR2 YYNGEE. Deletions cut 5 bases from V and 6 bases from J, with 12 bases between. CDR3 residues: CASSRGAFNEQFF. In DNA form, the CDR3 reads TGTGCCAGCAGTCGGGGGGCCTTCAATGAGCAGTTCTTC.

The V gene is TRBV5-5, the J gene TRBJ2-1; D might be TRBD1 or TRBD2, each matching 5 bases. Germline V gene lookup returns CDR1 SGHKS and CDR2 YYEKEE (reference sequence). The CDR3 spans 16 residues. Trimming shortened V by 2 bases and J by 10 bases, and 22 bases separated the two germline ends. CDR3 amino acids: CASSFGAREPSYEQFF. Written as DNA, the CDR3 is TGTGCCAGCAGCTTCGGGGCAAGGGAACCCTCCTACGAGCAGTTCTTC.

In its sample, this clonotype was seen many times. The chain joins TRBV5-1 to TRBJ2-7, with D unclear. Trimming stripped 0 bases from V and 0 bases from J, with 7 bases between. CDR3 length equals 14 residues. CDR1 and CDR2 from the germline V gene are SGHRS and YFSETQ. The CDR3 protein is CASSLDSFSYEQYF. Written as DNA, the CDR3 is TGCGCCAGCAGCTTGGACAGTTTCTCCTACGAGCAGTACTTC. The full variable domain, in which reference TRBV5-1 and TRBJ2-7 provide the parts outside the CDR3, is KAGVTQTPRYLIKTRGQQVTLSCSPISGHRSVSWYQQTPGQGLQFLFEYFSETQRNKGNFPGRFSGRQFSNSRSEMNVSTLELGDSALYLCASSLDSFSYEQYFGPGTRLTVT.